The rows below give T cell receptor beta chains drawn from one sample of a study of T cells in Graves' hyperthyroidism and ophthalmopathy. TCRdb reprocessed the multiplex PCR reads with MiXCR, giving one entry per CDR3 protein. The sample has about 200,000 distinct CDR3 sequences; around 16% are singletons. The sample comprised blood. The receptors shown here come from a man aged 35 to 55 with Graves' hyperthyroidism. CDR3s include the opening cysteine and the closing phenylalanine or tryptophan. D genes are given only for firm matches. Clone size is not always given. Where it is, it says once, few, many or a class for expanded clones.

>TRBD2|TRBJ2-7|TRBV7-2|many
CASSLVASGGAYEQYF
TGTGCCAGCAGCTTAGTGGCTAGCGGGGGGGCCTACGAGCAGTACTTC
>.|TRBJ1-2|TRBV13|.
CASSLGFQGEGYTF
TGTGCCAGCAGCTTAGGATTTCAGGGAGAGGGCTACACCTTC
>.|TRBJ2-7|TRBV11-2|many
CASINLGSASYEQYF
TGTGCCAGCATCAACCTCGGGAGTGCGTCCTACGAGCAGTACTTC
>.|TRBJ2-1|TRBV27|many
CASNTLGAKGLNQFF
TGTGCCAGCAACACTCTAGGGGCAAAGGGCCTTAATCAGTTCTTC
>.|TRBJ2-3|TRBV20-1|few
CSAKDPRTPGDTQYF
TGCAGTGCTAAAGATCCTAGGACCCCGGGGGATACGCAGTATTTT
>TRBD2|TRBJ2-1|TRBV5-8|many
CASSYAGGGQAGEQFF
TGTGCCAGCAGCTATGCCGGGGGGGGCCAGGCTGGTGAGCAGTTCTTC
>.|TRBJ2-3|TRBV14|many
CASSQLVADTQYF
TGTGCCAGCAGCCAATTGGTGGCCGATACGCAGTATTTT
>.|TRBJ2-3|TRBV10-3|.
CAITKDQADTQYF
TGTGCCATCACCAAAGACCAGGCGGATACGCAGTATTTT
>TRBD1|TRBJ1-1|TRBV5-1|many
CASSLGDRGNTEAFF
TGCGCCAGCAGCTTGGGGGACAGGGGGAACACTGAAGCTTTCTTT
>.|TRBJ1-2|TRBV7-2|.
CASSLVLYGYTF
TGTGCCAGCAGCTTAGTTTTGTATGGCTACACCTTC
>.|TRBJ2-2|TRBV7-2|many
CASSFTGSSATNTGELFF
TGTGCCAGCAGCTTTACAGGGTCGAGCGCGACGAACACCGGGGAGCTGTTTTTT
>TRBD1|TRBJ1-1|TRBV7-3|.
CASSLLQGQAEAFF
TGTGCCAGCAGCTTATTACAGGGGCAGGCTGAAGCTTTCTTT
>TRBD2|TRBJ2-6|TRBV6-2/TRBV6-3|few
CASSYYGTSKNLGANVLTF
TGTGCCAGCAGTTACTATGGGACTAGTAAGAACCTCGGGGCCAACGTCCTGACTTTC
>.|TRBJ2-2|TRBV12-3/TRBV12-4|many
CASTLGVVNTGELFF
TGTGCCAGCACCCTCGGGGTGGTCAACACCGGGGAGCTGTTTTTT
>.|TRBJ2-7|TRBV20-1|.
CSARSSPTDYEQYF
TGCAGTGCTAGGAGCTCCCCAACCGACTACGAGCAGTACTTC
>.|TRBJ2-3|TRBV24-1|.
CATSDLAGSTDTQYF
TGTGCCACCAGTGATTTGGCGGGGAGCACAGATACGCAGTATTTT
>.|TRBJ1-2|TRBV27|.
CASSLNPRGKSNGYTF
TGTGCCAGCAGTTTAAACCCCCGGGGGAAATCGAATGGCTACACCTTC
>TRBD2|TRBJ2-3|TRBV20-1|few
CSARGGTSGGGSTDTQYF
TGCAGTGCGAGGGGAGGGACTAGCGGGGGGGGGAGCACAGATACGCAGTATTTT
>TRBD1|TRBJ1-5|TRBV7-8|many
CASSLARQGIQPQHF
TGTGCCAGCAGCTTAGCCAGACAGGGGATTCAGCCCCAGCATTTT
>.|TRBJ2-7|TRBV7-2|.
CASSPPAGSAHEQYF
TGTGCCAGCAGCCCGCCGGCTGGGTCAGCCCACGAGCAGTACTTC
>.|TRBJ1-6|TRBV12-3/TRBV12-4|.
CASSPTRGSPLHF
TGTGCCAGCAGTCCCACTAGGGGGTCACCCCTCCACTTT
>.|TRBJ2-5|TRBV7-9|many
CASSYPRETQYF
TGTGCCAGCAGTTATCCACGAGAGACCCAGTACTTC
>.|TRBJ1-1|TRBV27|many
CASSFGVRALNTEAFF
TGTGCCAGCAGTTTTGGGGTCCGGGCCCTGAACACTGAAGCTTTCTTT
>.|TRBJ2-7|TRBV11-2|few
CASSPSRTGYEQYF
TGTGCCAGCAGCCCCTCCCGGACGGGCTACGAGCAGTACTTC
>.|TRBJ2-1|TRBV6-5|many
CASSYSTGNEQFF
TGTGCCAGCAGTTACTCGACCGGGAATGAGCAGTTCTTC
>.|TRBJ2-1|TRBV20-1|.
CSAKTKSSYNEQFF
TGCAGTGCTAAAACCAAGAGCTCCTACAATGAGCAGTTCTTC
>TRBD1|TRBJ1-2|TRBV4-2|.
CASSQEATGGTVGYGYTF
TGTGCCAGCAGCCAAGAGGCGACAGGGGGTACTGTTGGCTATGGCTACACCTTC
>TRBD2|TRBJ2-3|TRBV20-1|.
CSAFLPKLAGGQDTQYF
TGCAGTGCTTTCCTCCCCAAACTAGCGGGGGGGCAAGATACGCAGTATTTT
>.|TRBJ1-3|TRBV7-2|many
CASSPWTSGNTIYF
TGTGCCAGCAGCCCCTGGACCTCTGGAAACACCATATATTTT
>.|TRBJ2-1|TRBV7-2|few
CASSPRLTGSYNEQFF
TGTGCCAGCAGCCCCCGGCTGACAGGCTCCTACAATGAGCAGTTCTTC
>TRBD2|TRBJ2-5|TRBV9|many
CASSRPSGGYQETQYF
TGTGCCAGCAGCCGCCCGAGCGGGGGGTACCAAGAGACCCAGTACTTC
>.|TRBJ2-1|TRBV5-1|many
CASSLGGLSYNEQFF
TGCGCCAGCAGCCTGGGGGGGCTCTCCTACAATGAGCAGTTCTTC
>TRBD1|TRBJ1-6|TRBV11-2|many
CASSFRDSPTYNSPLHF
TGTGCCAGCAGCTTCCGGGACAGTCCCACCTATAATTCACCCCTCCACTTT
>.|TRBJ2-3|TRBV7-3|.
CASSHSAADTQYF
TGTGCCAGCAGCCACTCTGCCGCGGATACGCAGTATTTT
>.|TRBJ2-2|TRBV11-1|many
CASSLRETRFTGELFF
TGTGCCAGCAGCTTAAGGGAGACTAGGTTCACCGGGGAGCTGTTTTTT
>.|TRBJ1-2|TRBV28|.
CASSLVDSLGTTLDGYTF
TGTGCCAGCAGTTTAGTTGACAGTTTGGGGACCACCTTGGATGGCTACACCTTC
>.|TRBJ1-2|TRBV5-5|many
CASSPSRANYGYTF
TGTGCCAGCAGCCCCTCCCGGGCCAACTATGGCTACACCTTC